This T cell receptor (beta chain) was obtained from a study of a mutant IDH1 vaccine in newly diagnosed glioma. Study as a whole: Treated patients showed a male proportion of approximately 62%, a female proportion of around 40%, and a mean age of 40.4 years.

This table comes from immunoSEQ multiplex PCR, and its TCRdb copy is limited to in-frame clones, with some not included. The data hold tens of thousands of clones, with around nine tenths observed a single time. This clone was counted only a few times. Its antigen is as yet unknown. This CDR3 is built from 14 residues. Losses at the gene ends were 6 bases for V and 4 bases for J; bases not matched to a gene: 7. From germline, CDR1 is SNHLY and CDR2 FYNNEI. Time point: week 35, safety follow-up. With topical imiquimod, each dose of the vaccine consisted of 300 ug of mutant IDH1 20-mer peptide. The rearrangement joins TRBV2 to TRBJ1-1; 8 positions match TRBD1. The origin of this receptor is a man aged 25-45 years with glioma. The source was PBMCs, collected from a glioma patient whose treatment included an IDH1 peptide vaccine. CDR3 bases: TGTGCCAGCAGCGGACAGGGAGAGTTCACTGAAGCTTTCTTT. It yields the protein CASSGQGEFTEAFF.